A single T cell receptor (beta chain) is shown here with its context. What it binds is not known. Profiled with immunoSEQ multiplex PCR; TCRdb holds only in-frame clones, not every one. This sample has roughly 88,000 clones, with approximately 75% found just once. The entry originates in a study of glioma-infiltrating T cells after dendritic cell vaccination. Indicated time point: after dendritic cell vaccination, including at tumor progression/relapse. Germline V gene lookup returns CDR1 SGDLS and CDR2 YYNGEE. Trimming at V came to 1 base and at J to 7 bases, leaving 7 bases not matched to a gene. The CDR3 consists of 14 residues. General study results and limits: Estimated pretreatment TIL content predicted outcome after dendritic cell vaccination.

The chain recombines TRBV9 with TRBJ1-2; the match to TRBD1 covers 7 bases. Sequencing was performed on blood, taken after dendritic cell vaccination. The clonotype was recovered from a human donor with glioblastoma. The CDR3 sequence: CASSVSQGLGGYTF. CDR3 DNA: TGTGCCAGCAGCGTATCACAGGGGCTCGGTGGCTACACCTTC.